This T cell receptor beta chain derives from a study of blood T cell repertoires in COVID-19. About the study: Some COVID-19 samples were acute and others convalescent; all came from the United States, Italy and Spain.

The CDR3 totals 15 residues. The V end was cut by 2 bases, the J end by 9 bases, with 15 bases between. In germline, CDR1 is SGHNT, CDR2 YYREEE (reference sequence). TCRdb's copy holds only in-frame clones and misses some; the assay was immunoSEQ multiplex PCR. The sample shows about 140,000 clones, around 80% of them seen only once. This receptor was taken from a man aged 55-75 years with active or convalescent COVID-19. This chain uses TRBV5-4 with TRBJ1-6, with D possibly being TRBD1 (5 bases). What was sequenced was peripheral blood. The CDR3 nucleotides read TGTGCCAGCAGCTTATCAGGTCAGGGTGGTTCACCCCTCCACTTT. It specifies CASSLSGQGGSPLHF.